This TCR beta chain derives from a study of cytomegalovirus exposure and HLA in healthy donors. Points from the study as a whole: The study put 150 to 200 TCR beta chains on its list as cytomegalovirus-associated.

About this clone: Its antigen is currently unknown.

PCR used 60 Vbeta primers and 13 Jbeta primers. Only in-frame clones appear in the TCRdb table, and some are missing; sequencing was by immunoSEQ multiplex PCR. The data show 150,000 to 200,000 clones, with roughly 85% seen just once and about 2.5% held by the top ten. The sequencing sample was made of PBMCs. The TCR was taken from a woman between 50 and 59 years old in good health and CMV-seronegative.

In nucleotides, the CDR3 is TGCGCCAGCAGCTTGGCCGTTCTAGCGTCCTACAATGAGCAGTTCTTC. As protein: CASSLAVLASYNEQFF. The chain uses TRBV5-1 and TRBJ2-1, with a tentative D call TRBD2 (6 bases). Trimming took off 0 bases at V and 1 base at J, with 11 bases between the two ends. The germline CDR1 and CDR2 sequences are SGHRS and YFSETQ. The CDR3 spans 16 residues.